The rows below give T cell receptor beta chains drawn from one sample of a study of T cells after yellow fever vaccination. TCRdb fed the 5' RACE reads into MiXCR, producing one record per CDR3 protein. The sample lists 300,000 to 400,000 distinct CDR3 sequences; around 6.5% were seen once. This specimen was PBMCs, taken 5 days after the yellow fever booster vaccination. The receptors here all came from a young man who received the YFV17D yellow fever vaccine. CDR3s include the opening cysteine and the closing phenylalanine or tryptophan. D genes are given only for firm matches. Expanded clones get a size class; other rows say once, few or many, or leave the size out.

D	J	size	V	length	CDR3	DNA
TRBD2	TRBJ2-5	.	TRBV30	15	CAWSVSSGTQETQYF	TGTGCCTGGAGTGTCAGCAGCGGGACCCAAGAGACCCAGTACTTC
TRBD2	TRBJ2-3	.	TRBV29-1	12	CSSRTSGNTQYF	TGCAGCTCCCGGACTAGCGGAAATACGCAGTATTTT
TRBD2	TRBJ2-1	.	TRBV7-6	16	CASSHPPGLVENEQFF	TGTGCCAGCAGCCACCCTCCGGGACTAGTCGAGAATGAGCAGTTCTTC
.	TRBJ2-1	many	TRBV3-1	13	CASSPDPGNEQFF	TGTGCCAGCAGCCCAGACCCCGGGAATGAGCAGTTCTTC
TRBD1	TRBJ2-1	few	TRBV12-3/TRBV12-4	20	CASKQWDRGMFSPSYNEQFF	TGTGCCAGCAAGCAATGGGACAGGGGTATGTTTTCCCCCTCCTACAATGAGCAGTTCTTC
.	TRBJ2-7	few	TRBV19	13	CASSIDPTVEQYF	TGTGCCAGTAGTATAGATCCGACGGTCGAGCAGTACTTC
TRBD2	TRBJ2-7	many	TRBV6-5	15	CASSYSISGRYEQYF	TGTGCCAGCAGTTACTCGATTAGCGGGAGGTACGAGCAGTACTTC
TRBD1	TRBJ2-3	.	TRBV18	15	CASSPDRGNTDTQYF	TGTGCCAGCTCACCGGACAGGGGGAACACAGATACGCAGTATTTT
.	TRBJ1-1	few	TRBV14	16	CASSQDRLWGIDEAFF	TGTGCCAGCAGCCAAGATCGATTGTGGGGGATTGATGAAGCTTTCTTT
TRBD1	TRBJ2-6	.	TRBV18	18	CASSLTGQVISGANVLTF	TGTGCCAGCTCACTCACGGGACAGGTGATCTCTGGGGCCAACGTCCTGACTTTC
.	TRBJ2-1	.	TRBV7-9	12	CASSYLVPEQFF	TGTGCCAGCAGCTACTTAGTGCCTGAGCAGTTCTTC
TRBD1	TRBJ1-4	many	TRBV18	14	CASSARDRAEKLFF	TGTGCCAGCTCGGCCCGGGACAGGGCTGAAAAACTGTTTTTT
.	TRBJ2-1	few	TRBV7-3	12	CASSLRGHEQFF	TGTGCCAGCAGCTTACGGGGTCATGAGCAGTTCTTC
TRBD2	TRBJ2-2	.	TRBV30	15	CAWSAWEGNTGELFF	TGTGCCTGGAGTGCGTGGGAGGGGAACACCGGGGAGCTGTTTTTT
.	TRBJ1-1	few	TRBV29-1	14	CSVEDGRTNTEAFF	TGCAGCGTTGAAGACGGCAGGACAAACACTGAAGCTTTCTTT
.	TRBJ2-2	few	TRBV29-1	12	CSVTPNTGELFF	TGCAGCGTTACGCCAAACACCGGGGAGCTGTTTTTT
.	TRBJ1-2	few	TRBV12-3/TRBV12-4	15	CASSFAQTTNYGYTF	TGTGCCAGCAGTTTTGCCCAGACGACTAACTATGGCTACACCTTC
TRBD2	TRBJ2-3	.	TRBV18	16	CASSPPSGVSTDTQYF	TGTGCCAGCTCACCACCTAGCGGGGTCAGCACAGATACGCAGTATTTT
TRBD2	TRBJ2-5	.	TRBV3-1	15	CASSQGLAAKETQYF	TGTGCCAGCAGTCAAGGACTAGCGGCAAAAGAGACCCAGTACTTC
TRBD2	TRBJ2-7	few	TRBV7-2	12	CASSPPGGLANF	TGTGCCAGCAGCCCCCCGGGGGGACTAGCGAACTTC
.	TRBJ2-5	few	TRBV20-1	12	CSAPQGTETQYF	TGCAGTGCTCCTCAGGGTACGGAGACCCAGTACTTC
.	TRBJ1-1	many	TRBV3-1	13	CASSQVPGAEAFF	TGTGCCAGCAGCCAAGTTCCGGGAGCCGAAGCTTTCTTT
TRBD1	TRBJ2-7	many	TRBV5-1	14	CASSLTGQGHEQYF	TGCGCCAGCAGCTTAACGGGACAGGGGCACGAGCAGTACTTC
.	TRBJ1-1	many	TRBV18	13	CASSPSRDTEAFF	TGTGCCAGCTCACCTTCCAGAGACACTGAAGCTTTCTTT
.	TRBJ2-1	few	TRBV12-3/TRBV12-4	13	CASTHDSYNEQFF	TGTGCCAGCACTCACGACTCCTACAATGAGCAGTTCTTC
.	TRBJ2-1	many	TRBV29-1	10	CSVAKVEQFF	TGCAGCGTTGCTAAGGTAGAGCAGTTCTTC
.	TRBJ2-6	.	TRBV29-1	13	CSVERAGANVLTF	TGCAGCGTTGAGAGGGCGGGGGCCAACGTCCTGACTTTC
.	TRBJ2-7	few	TRBV12-3/TRBV12-4	14	CASSWTHRTYEQYF	TGTGCCAGCAGTTGGACCCACCGTACCTACGAGCAGTACTTC
TRBD2	TRBJ2-1	few	TRBV5-6	17	CASNRGLASISYNEQFF	TGTGCCAGCAACCGCGGACTAGCGTCGATCTCCTACAATGAGCAGTTCTTC
TRBD2	TRBJ2-7	.	TRBV20-1	15	CSATSTGPRPYEQYF	TGCAGTGCGACTAGCACGGGCCCTAGGCCCTACGAGCAGTACTTC
.	TRBJ2-3	many	TRBV5-1	14	CASNFDGGTDTQYF	TGCGCCAGCAACTTCGACGGCGGCACAGATACGCAGTATTTT
.	TRBJ2-7	few	TRBV29-1	11	CSVYLSYEQYF	TGCAGCGTCTACCTCTCCTACGAGCAGTACTTC
TRBD1	TRBJ2-7	.	TRBV5-1	16	CASSPDGRDRGNEQYF	TGCGCCAGCAGCCCCGACGGTCGGGACAGGGGAAACGAGCAGTACTTC
.	TRBJ1-2	many	TRBV20-1	13	CSARDTSYYGYTF	TGCAGTGCTAGAGATACAAGTTACTATGGCTACACCTTC
.	TRBJ1-1	many	TRBV27	14	CASSFRGRNTEAFF	TGTGCCAGCAGTTTCCGGGGGAGGAACACTGAAGCTTTCTTT
TRBD2	TRBJ2-1	.	TRBV4-3	17	CASSQVPTSGAYNEQFF	TGCGCCAGCAGCCAAGTTCCCACTAGCGGAGCCTACAATGAGCAGTTCTTC
TRBD2	TRBJ2-1	.	TRBV4-3	19	CASSRLATSGRASYNEQFF	TGCGCCAGCAGCCGGCTAGCTACTAGCGGGAGGGCATCCTACAATGAGCAGTTCTTC
.	TRBJ2-5	few	TRBV18	15	CASSPKESQGETQYF	TGTGCCAGCTCACCAAAGGAGAGTCAGGGGGAGACCCAGTACTTC
.	TRBJ2-1	.	TRBV7-9	12	CASSLNSNEQFF	TGTGCCAGCAGCTTGAATTCAAATGAGCAGTTCTTC
TRBD2	TRBJ2-1	few	TRBV14	17	CASSQEGTSGRYNEQFF	TGTGCCAGCAGCCAAGAGGGTACTAGCGGGCGTTACAATGAGCAGTTCTTC
.	TRBJ2-1	many	TRBV7-9	12	CASSLVGDKEFF	TGTGCCAGCAGCTTAGTTGGGGACAAAGAATTCTTC
.	TRBJ2-5	.	TRBV29-1	13	CSVEELGHEAQYF	TGCAGCGTTGAAGAGCTGGGGCACGAGGCCCAGTACTTC
.	TRBJ2-5	few	TRBV5-1	14	CASSSWTKQETQYF	TGCGCCAGCAGCTCCTGGACCAAACAAGAGACCCAGTACTTC
.	TRBJ1-4	.	TRBV11-2	15	CASSFRGTSNEKLFF	TGTGCCAGCAGCTTCAGAGGGACAAGTAATGAAAAACTGTTTTTT
.	TRBJ2-5	many	TRBV5-5	16	CASSPPLDTYQETQYF	TGTGCCAGCAGCCCACCGTTGGACACCTACCAAGAGACCCAGTACTTC
.	TRBJ2-5	few	TRBV4-3	14	CASSQEQGGGTQYF	TGCGCCAGCAGCCAAGAACAGGGAGGTGGGACCCAGTACTTC
TRBD2	TRBJ2-3	many	TRBV5-1	15	CASSPGLAGTDTQYF	TGTGCCAGCAGCCCGGGACTAGCAGGCACAGATACGCAGTATTTT
TRBD1	TRBJ1-5	few	TRBV6-1	14	CASSKGQGNQPQHF	TGTGCCAGCAGCAAGGGACAGGGAAATCAGCCCCAGCATTTT
.	TRBJ2-1	.	TRBV25-1	10	CASTGGEQFF	TGTGCCAGCACCGGAGGCGAGCAGTTCTTC
.	TRBJ1-6	.	TRBV20-1	16	CSANLGAGGLNSPLHF	TGCAGTGCAAACTTGGGGGCCGGAGGGTTGAATTCACCCCTCCACTTT
.	TRBJ1-3	few	TRBV9	15	CASSVGGLSGNTIYF	TGTGCCAGCAGCGTGGGGGGGCTCTCTGGAAACACCATATATTTT
.	TRBJ2-3	few	TRBV19	15	CASSIRTSLSDTQYF	TGTGCCAGTAGTATTCGGACTTCCCTAAGCGATACGCAGTATTTT
.	TRBJ2-7	few	TRBV11-2	15	CASSPSRQVGHEQYF	TGTGCCAGCAGCCCCAGTAGACAGGTTGGACACGAGCAGTACTTC